What follows are 17 T cell receptor beta chains derived from one specimen sequenced in a study of shared clonotypes between healthy human individuals. Assay: immunoSEQ multiplex PCR; the TCRdb copy retains only in-frame clones and omits some. The sample has 1,400,000 or so clones, approximately 98.5% seen once; the top ten hold 0.36%. The specimen sequenced was naive CD4+ T cells sorted from blood. Subset specified: CD45RA+ positively selected. Receptors were obtained from a man aged 25 to 40 in good health.

This chain uses TRBV5-1 with TRBJ2-1; D is perhaps TRBD1 (5 bases). The CDR3 runs 13 residues. Per germline, CDR1 SGHRS and CDR2 YFSETQ. The V end was cut by 2 bases, the J end by 12 bases, with 15 bases between. CDR3 loop: CASSFREGWRQFF. In nucleotides, the CDR3 is TGCGCCAGCAGCTTCAGGGAAGGGTGGAGGCAGTTCTTC.

This chain links TRBV6-5 with TRBJ2-7; possible D gene TRBD2, 6 bases. The V and J ends lost 7 bases and 3 bases respectively, with 19 bases between them. The germline V gene has CDR1 MNHEY and CDR2 SVGAGI. The CDR3 runs to 15 residues. CDR3 residues: CASTPGPGGNYEQYF. DNA of the CDR3: TGTGCCAGCACCCCGGGGCCCGGAGGGAACTACGAGCAGTACTTC.

This sequence joins TRBV10-3 and TRBJ1-5, with D unresolved. The CDR3 runs to 14 residues. Trimming stripped 3 bases from V and 3 bases from J, with 9 bases between. CDR1 is ENHRY and CDR2 is SYGVKD in the germline V gene. The CDR3 DNA is TGTGCCATCAGTGACATCCAATACAATCAGCCCCAGCATTTT. This sequence encodes CAISDIQYNQPQHF.

This rearrangement joins TRBV5-1 to TRBJ1-1; 7 bases line up with TRBD1. There are 14 residues in the CDR3. Germline V gives CDR1 SGHRS, CDR2 YFSETQ. V lost 5 bases and J lost 2; bases outside the gene matches: 6. This CDR3 is CASSWGQINTEAFF. The DNA of the CDR3 is TGCGCCAGCAGTTGGGGACAGATTAACACTGAAGCTTTCTTT.

J is TRBJ1-2 and V is TRBV10-3; D remains unclear. The CDR3 has 15 residues. CDR1 ENHRY and CDR2 SYGVKD come from the germline V gene. Trimming took off 3 bases at V and 5 bases at J, with 16 bases between the two ends. The CDR3 loop is CAISDRVELWYGYTF. In nucleotides, the CDR3 is TGTGCCATCAGTGACCGGGTCGAACTGTGGTATGGCTACACCTTC.

A remark on this clone: The sample carries other DNA sequences with the same CDR3. The V call is TRBV10-3, the J call TRBJ2-7; tentative D call: TRBD2 (6 bases). The CDR3 covers 11 residues. Trimming took off 9 bases at V and 3 bases at J, with 9 bases between the two ends. The germline CDR1 and CDR2 sequences are ENHRY and SYGVKD. The CDR3 is CAISGGYEQYF. The CDR3 coding sequence is TGTGCCATTTCCGGGGGCTACGAGCAGTACTTC.

J is TRBJ2-7 and V is TRBV27, with D tentatively TRBD2 (6 bases). This CDR3 is 11 amino acids long. The V end was cut by 5 bases, the J end by 5 bases, with 7 bases between. The germline V gene has CDR1 MNHEY and CDR2 SMNVEV (reference sequence). The CDR3 region is CASSRGDEQYF. The CDR3 DNA reads as TGTGCCAGCAGTCGCGGGGACGAGCAGTACTTC.

V is TRBV29-1 and J is TRBJ1-1; 7 bases line up with TRBD1. Germline CDR1 and CDR2: SQVTM and ANQGSEA. V dropped 4 bases and J dropped 2; count of bases not matched to a gene: 4. The CDR3 extends over 13 amino acids. CDR3 sequence: CSVAQGVNTEAFF. In DNA form, the CDR3 reads TGCAGCGTTGCTCAGGGGGTTAACACTGAAGCTTTCTTT.

This chain links TRBV27 with TRBJ2-7, with 9 bases matching TRBD1. The trim removed 8 bases at V and 7 bases at J, leaving 6 bases unmatched. The V gene's germline CDR1 is MNHEY and CDR2 SMNVEV (reference sequence). This CDR3 spans 12 amino acids. The chain's CDR3 is CASAGTGKEQYF. The DNA for the CDR3 is TGTGCCAGCGCCGGGACAGGGAAAGAGCAGTACTTC.

This chain uses TRBV28 with TRBJ1-4, with TRBD1 matching over 12 bases. CDR3 length: 14 residues. J gave up 12 bases and V 4 bases, and 6 bases lay outside the gene matches. Germline V gene lookup returns CDR1 MDHEN and CDR2 SYDVKM. The CDR3 DNA sequence: TGTGCCAGCAGTTCGCCGGGACAGGGGGCTGAACTGTTTTTT. As protein: CASSSPGQGAELFF.

Here the CDR3 reads CASSVLAGGSTGELFF. The CDR3 coding sequence is TGTGCCAGCAGCGTTCTAGCGGGGGGTAGCACCGGGGAGCTGTTTTTT. The rearrangement joins TRBV7-6 to TRBJ2-2; 11 positions agree with TRBD2. The CDR3 sequence is 16 residues long. Trimming at V came to 5 bases and at J to 4 bases, leaving 6 bases not matched to a gene. Per germline, CDR1 SGHVS and CDR2 FNYEAQ.

The genes are TRBV5-4 and TRBJ1-3; 7 nucleotides align to TRBD1. CDR3 size: 16 residues. V trimming: 2 bases; J trimming: 0 bases; junction bases outside the gene matches: 5. Per germline, CDR1 SGHNT and CDR2 YYREEE (reference sequence). CDR3 nucleotides: TGTGCCAGCAGCTTAGGGGGACAGCCCTCTGGAAACACCATATATTTT. Translating it yields CASSLGGQPSGNTIYF.

V and J are TRBV7-5 and TRBJ2-7; the table assigns TRBD1, which was not confirmed against the DNA. TRBV7-5 is annotated as a pseudogene. This CDR3 comprises 15 residues. The CDR3 DNA follows: TGTGTCAGAGGACACGGACAGGCCCTGCTCTACGAGCAGTACTTC. This gives the protein CVRGHGQALLYEQYF.

This clone was counted once. The chain joins TRBV28 to TRBJ2-7, with D perhaps matching TRBD2 (5 bases). The V end lost 3 bases, the J end lost 1 base, and 16 bases lay between the germline ends. Germline loops: CDR1 MDHEN, CDR2 SYDVKM. The CDR3 runs to 16 residues. The CDR3 protein is CASSLEVWVGSYEQYF. In DNA, the CDR3 is TGTGCCAGCAGTTTGGAGGTCTGGGTCGGGTCCTACGAGCAGTACTTC.

The chain uses TRBV29-1 and TRBJ2-2; no reliable D call. The CDR3 loop spans 13 amino acids. Deletions cut 6 bases from V and 4 bases from J, with 12 bases between. The germline V gene has CDR1 SQVTM and CDR2 ANQGSEA. The chain's CDR3 is CSVIRTLTGELFF. CDR3 coding DNA: TGCAGCGTGATCCGCACCCTCACCGGGGAGCTGTTTTTT.

V gene TRBV5-4 combines with J gene TRBJ2-3, with TRBD1 matching over 8 bases. The CDR3 contains 17 residues. Losses at the gene ends were 4 bases for V and 5 bases for J; bases not matched to a gene: 15. From germline, CDR1 is SGHNT and CDR2 YYREEE (reference sequence). CDR3 nucleotides: TGTGCCAGCAGCGAGAAGGGCACAGGGGGTGTGGTAGATACGCAGTATTTT. It codes for CASSEKGTGGVVDTQYF.

The chain carries TRBV6-6 and TRBJ2-1; 11 bases are a match to TRBD2. Germline V lookup: CDR1 MNHNY, CDR2 SVGAGI (reference sequence). The CDR3 extends over 14 amino acids. V gave up 6 bases and J gave up 10 bases; unmatched junction bases: 8. The CDR3 here is CASRRPGTSGEQFF. The CDR3 DNA reads as TGTGCCAGCAGGCGTCCCGGGACTAGCGGAGAGCAGTTCTTC.